This entry concerns a single T cell receptor beta chain. These data come from a study of blood T cell repertoires in COVID-19. Background on the study: COVID-19 samples, acute and convalescent, were from the United States, Italy and Spain. Sources were T cells, B-cell-depleted T cells, or PBMCs; the material itself was cDNA or gDNA.

The germline V and J ends were trimmed by 10 bases and 1 base, with 11 bases remaining between them. The CDR3 is 13 amino acids. Original analysis: Amplification from reference gene primers served as the basis for estimated nucleated cell counts. The data were produced by immunoSEQ multiplex PCR, yet TCRdb's version contains in-frame clones alone and is incomplete. V, J and clone size derive from that table, while D and trimming were established from the DNA sequence. This sample has roughly 140,000 clones, with about nine tenths found just once. Input material: peripheral blood. This receptor was taken from a human donor in a cohort sampled during active COVID-19. The gene calls are TRBV12-3 or TRBV12-4 and TRBJ1-5; D may be TRBD1 (6 bases). This CDR3 reads CATNRDSNQPQHF. The CDR3, as DNA: TGTGCCACGAACAGGGACAGCAATCAGCCCCAGCATTTT.